The 19 T cell receptor beta chains below come from one sample, sequenced in a study of T cells in Graves' hyperthyroidism and ophthalmopathy. TCR beta CDR3 sequences were amplified from RNA transcripts. The TCR CDR3 first-round RT-PCR relied on the HTBI primer set. TCRdb called the multiplex PCR reads again in MiXCR, with one record for every CDR3 protein. The table includes roughly 700,000 distinct CDR3 sequences, about 15% detected once. The specimen sequenced was blood. The receptors were sampled from a woman under 30 with Graves' hyperthyroidism.

The sample holds a few counts of this clonotype. The chain combines TRBV30 with TRBJ2-1; D not resolved. This CDR3 region has 11 residues. Trimming pared 3 bases from V and 9 bases from J, leaving 9 bases between. CDR1 and CDR2 from the germline V gene are GTSNPN and SVGIG (reference sequence). The CDR3 here is CAWRMKTEQFF. DNA for the CDR3: TGTGCCTGGAGAATGAAAACTGAGCAGTTCTTC. Combining the CDR3 with reference TRBV30 and TRBJ2-1 gives the whole variable domain SQTIHQWPATLVQPVGSPLSLECTVEGTSNPNLYWYRQAAGRGLQLLFYSVGIGQISSEVPQNLSASRPQDRQFILSSKKLLLSDSGFYLCAWRMKTEQFFGPGTRLTVL.

This clonotype occurred a few times. V usage is TRBV11-3 and J usage is TRBJ1-4, with a weak D call TRBD1 (5 bases). Trimming stripped 5 bases from V and 6 bases from J, with 22 bases between. CDR1 and CDR2 from the germline V gene are SGHNT and YENEEA. The CDR3 runs to 17 residues. The CDR3 loop reads CASSLGFGALSDEKLFF. In nucleotides, the CDR3 is TGTGCCAGCAGCCTAGGCTTCGGGGCCCTAAGTGATGAAAAACTGTTTTTT. Looking up the rest from reference TRBV11-3 and TRBJ1-4 gives the full variable domain: EAGVVQSPRYKIIEKKQPVAFWCNPISGHNTLYWYLQNLGQGPELLIRYENEEAVDDSQLPKDRFSAERLKGVDSTLKIQPAELGDSAVYLCASSLGFGALSDEKLFFGSGTQLSVL.

This clonotype appeared many times. The genes are TRBV28 and TRBJ2-5; 8 positions agree with TRBD2. Trimming took 5 bases from V and 5 from J; bases not matched to a gene: 10. Germline V gene sequence: CDR1 MDHEN, CDR2 SYDVKM. This CDR3 has 15 amino acids. Here the CDR3 reads CASSPPAGGSETQYF. The CDR3 DNA reads TGTGCCAGCAGTCCCCCCGCGGGGGGATCGGAGACCCAGTACTTC.

On this clonotype: This may come from a read error, since a much larger clone is one base off. V and J are TRBV6-5 and TRBJ2-1; D might be TRBD1 (6 bases). The CDR3 is made up of 14 amino acids. Germline V gives CDR1 MNHEY, CDR2 SVGAGI. The ends were cut back, 4 bases at V and 10 bases at J, with 17 bases in the middle. DNA of the CDR3: TGTGCCAGCAGTTGGGCTGGGGGCTTCTCCGAGCAGTTCTTC. It specifies CASSWAGGFSEQFF.

The rearrangement joins TRBV20-1 to TRBJ2-7; TRBD2 agrees at 8 bases. The CDR3 loop spans 14 amino acids. V lost 6 bases and J lost 4; bases outside the gene matches: 11. Germline V gene sequence: CDR1 DFQATT, CDR2 SNEGSKA (reference sequence). The CDR3 DNA reads as TGCAGTGCCCCGGGACTAGGGGAGTTGTACGAGCAGTACTTC. Protein: CSAPGLGELYEQYF.

This clonotype was counted ten times or more. CDR3 DNA sequence: TGTGCCAGCAGGGCCAAATACGAGCAGTACTTC. The encoded protein is CASRAKYEQYF. The chain recombines TRBV12-3 or TRBV12-4 with TRBJ2-7; D gene uncertain. The CDR3 has 11 amino acids. V was clipped by 6 bases and J by 4 bases, with 7 bases between them.

This clonotype was counted between two and nine times. The rearrangement uses TRBV29-1 and TRBJ2-6; D unresolved. Per germline, CDR1 SQVTM and CDR2 ANQGSEA. The CDR3 is made up of 12 amino acids. V lost 6 bases to trimming and J lost 0 bases, with 3 bases between them. In DNA form, the CDR3 reads TGCAGCGTACGCTCTGGGGCCAACGTCCTGACTTTC. This codes for CSVRSGANVLTF.

This clonotype was found many times. V is TRBV6-4 and J is TRBJ2-1; D is unresolved. Trimming took off 6 bases at V and 0 bases at J, with 12 bases between the two ends. This CDR3 spans 15 amino acids. Per germline, CDR1 MRHNA and CDR2 SNTAGT. CDR3 nucleotides: TGTGCCAGCAGCCCCTTCGGAAGCTCCTACAATGAGCAGTTCTTC. Translation: CASSPFGSSYNEQFF.

The chain couples TRBV7-9 to TRBJ2-6, with TRBD1 matching 9 bases. The length of the CDR3 is 18 residues. Trimming at V came to 9 bases and at J to 3 bases, leaving 15 bases not matched to a gene. From germline, CDR1 is SEHNR and CDR2 FQNEAQ (reference sequence). The CDR3 bases are TGTGCCAGTTACCAACAGGGGGCGCACGAGAATGGGGCCAACGTCCTGACTTTC. Translating gives CASYQQGAHENGANVLTF.

This chain connects TRBV9 to TRBJ2-2; D call uncertain. The CDR3 is 13 residues long. Per the germline V gene, CDR1 is SGDLS and CDR2 is YYNGEE. Trimming took 0 bases from V and 7 from J, leaving 7 bases between them. The chain's CDR3 is CASSVDTGGELFF. The CDR3 nucleotides are TGTGCCAGCAGCGTAGACACGGGCGGGGAGCTGTTTTTT.

The CDR3 is CASSLLYVGGANVLTF. CDR3 coding DNA: TGTGCCAGCAGCTTGCTTTACGTCGGGGGGGCCAACGTCCTGACTTTC. V and J are TRBV7-9 and TRBJ2-6; no clear D gene. Germline V CDR1 and CDR2: SEHNR, FQNEAQ (reference sequence). This CDR3 spans 16 amino acids. The V and J ends lost 3 bases and 4 bases respectively, with 13 bases between them.

This rearrangement joins TRBV14 to TRBJ2-7; TRBD2 aligns across 10 bases. The CDR3 totals 15 residues. Germline CDR1 reads SGHDN; CDR2 reads FVKESK. Trimming cost V 4 bases and J 3 bases; bases outside gene matches: 6. CDR3 nucleotides: TGTGCCAGCAGCCGAGAGGTAGCGGGAGGCTACGAGCAGTACTTC. Its translation is CASSREVAGGYEQYF.

This clonotype was observed a few times. The chain couples TRBV4-1 to TRBJ1-1; no clear D gene. Germline assignment: CDR1 MGHRA and CDR2 YSYEKL. Between the trimmed V and J ends, which lost 3 bases and 1 base, there was a span of 6 bases. The CDR3 length is 13 residues. CDR3 in amino acids: CASSQTWNTEAFF. The CDR3, as DNA: TGCGCCAGCAGCCAGACGTGGAACACTGAAGCTTTCTTT.

This clonotype was seen ten or more times. The chain links TRBV7-9 to TRBJ2-1; no clear D gene. The CDR3 has 14 residues. Germline V gives CDR1 SEHNR, CDR2 FQNEAQ (reference sequence). V was clipped by 1 base and J by 10 bases, with 14 bases between them. CDR3 residues: CASSLVRAGGEQFF. CDR3 in DNA: TGTGCCAGCAGCTTAGTACGCGCAGGTGGGGAGCAGTTCTTC.

The chain has TRBV5-1 and TRBJ2-7; D may be TRBD1 (6 bases). This CDR3 has 14 amino acids. The germline V gene encodes CDR1 SGHRS and CDR2 YFSETQ. V was pared by 4 bases and J by 5 bases, with 16 bases between. CDR3 loop: CASSQQGLGDEQYF. Here the CDR3 DNA reads TGCGCCAGCAGCCAACAGGGATTGGGGGACGAGCAGTACTTC.

This clonotype was seen only a few times. The chain combines TRBV5-6 with TRBJ1-1; 8 positions match TRBD1. V was clipped by 0 bases and J by 4 bases; unmatched bases: 8. The germline CDR1 and CDR2 sequences are SGHDT and YYEEEE. The CDR3 is made up of 16 amino acids. The CDR3 is CASSLDFDRGITEAFF. The CDR3 DNA reads as TGTGCCAGCAGCTTGGATTTTGACAGGGGTATCACTGAAGCTTTCTTT.

There are many counts of this clonotype. V gene TRBV11-1 combines with J gene TRBJ2-3; 9 bases line up with TRBD2. The CDR3 length is 17 residues. Germline values: CDR1 SGHAT, CDR2 FQDESV (reference sequence). The ends lost 2 bases at V and 5 bases at J; junction bases unmatched: 11. In DNA form, the CDR3 reads TGTGCCAGCAGCTTACGGGCTAGCGGGACGGGCTTAGATACGCAGTATTTT. Protein: CASSLRASGTGLDTQYF. Supplemented by reference TRBV11-1 and TRBJ2-3, the full variable domain reads EAEVAQSPRYKITEKSQAVAFWCDPISGHATLYWYRQILGQGPELLVQFQDESVVDDSQLPKDRFSAERLKGVDSTLKIQPAELGDSAMYLCASSLRASGTGLDTQYFGPGTRLTVL.

The genes are TRBV7-6 and TRBJ2-5; TRBD2 matches 11 bases. CDR1 SGHVS and CDR2 FNYEAQ come from the germline V gene. This CDR3 region has 16 residues. Unmatched junction bases numbered 6, after V lost 1 base and J lost 5 bases. The CDR3 region is CASSLVAGGPRETQYF. As DNA, the CDR3 is TGTGCCAGCAGCTTAGTAGCGGGAGGGCCGAGGGAGACCCAGTACTTC. Supplemented by reference TRBV7-6 and TRBJ2-5, the full variable domain reads GAGVSQSPRYKVTKRGQDVALRCDPISGHVSLYWYRQALGQGPEFLTYFNYEAQQDKSGLPNDRFSAERPEGSISTLTIQRTEQRDSAMYRCASSLVAGGPRETQYFGPGTRLLVL.

This clonotype was detected many times. The chain recombines TRBV6-1 with TRBJ1-5, with 11 nucleotides matching TRBD1. V shed 5 bases, J shed 6 bases, and the junction held 15 bases outside the gene matches. This CDR3 has 18 residues. CDR1 and CDR2 from the germline V gene are MNHNS and SASEGT. The CDR3: CASSRPNPGQGGSQPQHF. In nucleotides, the CDR3 is TGTGCCAGCAGTAGACCCAACCCGGGACAGGGGGGAAGTCAGCCCCAGCATTTT.